This T cell receptor beta chain stems from a study of vaccination effects on CD4 cells after COVID-19. Study findings and constraints: Common cold coronavirus cross-reactivity was shown by only 1 of 255 vaccine-induced clones in healthy vaccinees. Few convalescent patients and no early post-infection timepoints were included in the study.

V was trimmed by 0 bases and J by 8 bases, leaving 17 bases between them. The germline V gene has CDR1 SGHNT and CDR2 YYREEE (reference sequence). The CDR3 loop spans 15 amino acids. This clone has more than one count but fewer than ten. Its antigen is not known. Once cultured for 10 to 11 days, the cells underwent separation to obtain CD4+ T cells. Neither prior SARS-CoV-2 infection nor positive nucleocapsid antibodies were present in the vaccine recipients. In the cultures, half the medium was exchanged for IL-2 medium on days 3 and 7. Sequenced by immunoSEQ multiplex PCR; TCRdb stores in-frame clones only, minus some. Of about 74,000 clones in the sample, roughly 80% were seen once.

J is TRBJ1-2 and V is TRBV5-4, with no clear D. The source was CD4+ T cells from PBMCs cultured without peptide, collected before COVID-19 vaccination. The TCR sequence derives from a human donor who received a COVID-19 vaccine. CDR3 residues: CASSLAVLGSRGYTF. DNA of the CDR3: TGTGCCAGCAGCTTGGCCGTACTGGGATCGAGAGGCTACACCTTC.